This T cell receptor beta chain was recovered during a study of post-analysis software for immune sequencing data. Study details: Included among the disease courses, which were recorded for the cohort, were relapsing-remitting, secondary progressive and progressive-relapsing multiple sclerosis. Study-wide results and caveats: The normalized Chao1 diversity of multiple sclerosis patients was significantly lower than that of controls. Patients had higher frequencies than controls of about five TRBV segments, including TRBV5-6, TRBV5-1 and TRBV20-1.

Researchers reported that TCR beta cDNA libraries carried unique molecular identifiers. One entry per CDR3 protein results from TCRdb running MiXCR on the PCR reads. The data show hundreds of thousands of distinct CDR3 sequences, with about 40% seen just once and roughly 1.7% held by the top ten. The CDR3 is made up of 13 amino acids. The V gene lost 3 bases and the J gene lost 6 bases, with 11 bases spanning the gap. A remark on this clonotype: Its antigen is unknown.

Sample: blood. The sequence was collected from a girl under 18 with multiple sclerosis. The rearrangement links TRBV12-3 or TRBV12-4 to TRBJ1-2; D may be TRBD1 (6 bases). In DNA, the CDR3 is TGTGCCAGCAGTTTTGGGGGGCGGCATGGCTACACCTTC. This sequence encodes CASSFGGRHGYTF.